This T cell receptor beta chain was captured in a study of cytomegalovirus exposure and HLA in healthy donors. Whole-study results and caveats: TCR beta sequences numbering under 20,000 were associated with HLA alleles at 0.05 false discovery rate in a later analysis.

V lost 5 bases, J lost 7 bases, and 11 bases lay in between. The CDR3 contains 12 residues. The germline V gene encodes CDR1 MDHEN and CDR2 SYDVKM. Worth noting for this clone: No antigen is known for it.

Amplification used 60 Vbeta primers and 13 Jbeta primers. Repertoires were generated with immunoSEQ multiplex PCR, while TCRdb's copy carries only in-frame clones and drops some. There are approximately 80,000 clones in the sample; over 60% occur only once, and over 8.5% lies in the top ten. The sample was PBMCs. V gene TRBV28 combines with J gene TRBJ2-5; D remains unclear. The receptor comes from a woman in her thirties or forties in good health and CMV-seropositive. CDR3 loop: CASSAPLVTQYF. The CDR3 coding sequence is TGTGCCAGCAGTGCGCCCCTCGTGACCCAGTACTTC.